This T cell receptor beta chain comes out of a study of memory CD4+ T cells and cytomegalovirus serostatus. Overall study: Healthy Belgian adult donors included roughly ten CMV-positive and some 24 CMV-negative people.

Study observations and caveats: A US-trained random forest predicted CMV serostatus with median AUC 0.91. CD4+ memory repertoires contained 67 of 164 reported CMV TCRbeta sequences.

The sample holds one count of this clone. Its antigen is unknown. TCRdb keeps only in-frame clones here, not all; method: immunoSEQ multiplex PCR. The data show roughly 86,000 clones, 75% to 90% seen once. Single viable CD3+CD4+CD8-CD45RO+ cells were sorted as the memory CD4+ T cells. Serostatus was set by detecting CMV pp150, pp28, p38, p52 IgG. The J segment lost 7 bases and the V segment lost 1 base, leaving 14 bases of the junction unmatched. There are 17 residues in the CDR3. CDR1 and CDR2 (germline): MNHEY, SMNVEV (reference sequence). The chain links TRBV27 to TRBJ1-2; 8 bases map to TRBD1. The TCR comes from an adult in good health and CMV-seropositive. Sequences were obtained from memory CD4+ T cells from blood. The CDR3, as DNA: TGTGCCAGCAGTTTATTTGGAGGAAGCACAGGGGGATTTGGCTACACCTTC. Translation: CASSLFGGSTGGFGYTF.